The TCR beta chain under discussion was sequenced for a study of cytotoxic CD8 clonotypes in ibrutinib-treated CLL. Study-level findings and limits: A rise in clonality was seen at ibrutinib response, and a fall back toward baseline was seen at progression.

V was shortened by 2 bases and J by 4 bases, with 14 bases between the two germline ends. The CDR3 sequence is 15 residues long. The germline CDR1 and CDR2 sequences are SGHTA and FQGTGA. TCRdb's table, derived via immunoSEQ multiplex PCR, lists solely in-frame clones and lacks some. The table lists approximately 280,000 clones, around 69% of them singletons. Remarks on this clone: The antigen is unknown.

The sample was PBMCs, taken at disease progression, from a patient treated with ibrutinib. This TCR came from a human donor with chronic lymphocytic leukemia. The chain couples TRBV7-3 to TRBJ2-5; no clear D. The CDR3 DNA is TGTGCCAGCAGCTTAGGGCTAGGGTTGGGAGAGACCCAGTACTTC. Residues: CASSLGLGLGETQYF.